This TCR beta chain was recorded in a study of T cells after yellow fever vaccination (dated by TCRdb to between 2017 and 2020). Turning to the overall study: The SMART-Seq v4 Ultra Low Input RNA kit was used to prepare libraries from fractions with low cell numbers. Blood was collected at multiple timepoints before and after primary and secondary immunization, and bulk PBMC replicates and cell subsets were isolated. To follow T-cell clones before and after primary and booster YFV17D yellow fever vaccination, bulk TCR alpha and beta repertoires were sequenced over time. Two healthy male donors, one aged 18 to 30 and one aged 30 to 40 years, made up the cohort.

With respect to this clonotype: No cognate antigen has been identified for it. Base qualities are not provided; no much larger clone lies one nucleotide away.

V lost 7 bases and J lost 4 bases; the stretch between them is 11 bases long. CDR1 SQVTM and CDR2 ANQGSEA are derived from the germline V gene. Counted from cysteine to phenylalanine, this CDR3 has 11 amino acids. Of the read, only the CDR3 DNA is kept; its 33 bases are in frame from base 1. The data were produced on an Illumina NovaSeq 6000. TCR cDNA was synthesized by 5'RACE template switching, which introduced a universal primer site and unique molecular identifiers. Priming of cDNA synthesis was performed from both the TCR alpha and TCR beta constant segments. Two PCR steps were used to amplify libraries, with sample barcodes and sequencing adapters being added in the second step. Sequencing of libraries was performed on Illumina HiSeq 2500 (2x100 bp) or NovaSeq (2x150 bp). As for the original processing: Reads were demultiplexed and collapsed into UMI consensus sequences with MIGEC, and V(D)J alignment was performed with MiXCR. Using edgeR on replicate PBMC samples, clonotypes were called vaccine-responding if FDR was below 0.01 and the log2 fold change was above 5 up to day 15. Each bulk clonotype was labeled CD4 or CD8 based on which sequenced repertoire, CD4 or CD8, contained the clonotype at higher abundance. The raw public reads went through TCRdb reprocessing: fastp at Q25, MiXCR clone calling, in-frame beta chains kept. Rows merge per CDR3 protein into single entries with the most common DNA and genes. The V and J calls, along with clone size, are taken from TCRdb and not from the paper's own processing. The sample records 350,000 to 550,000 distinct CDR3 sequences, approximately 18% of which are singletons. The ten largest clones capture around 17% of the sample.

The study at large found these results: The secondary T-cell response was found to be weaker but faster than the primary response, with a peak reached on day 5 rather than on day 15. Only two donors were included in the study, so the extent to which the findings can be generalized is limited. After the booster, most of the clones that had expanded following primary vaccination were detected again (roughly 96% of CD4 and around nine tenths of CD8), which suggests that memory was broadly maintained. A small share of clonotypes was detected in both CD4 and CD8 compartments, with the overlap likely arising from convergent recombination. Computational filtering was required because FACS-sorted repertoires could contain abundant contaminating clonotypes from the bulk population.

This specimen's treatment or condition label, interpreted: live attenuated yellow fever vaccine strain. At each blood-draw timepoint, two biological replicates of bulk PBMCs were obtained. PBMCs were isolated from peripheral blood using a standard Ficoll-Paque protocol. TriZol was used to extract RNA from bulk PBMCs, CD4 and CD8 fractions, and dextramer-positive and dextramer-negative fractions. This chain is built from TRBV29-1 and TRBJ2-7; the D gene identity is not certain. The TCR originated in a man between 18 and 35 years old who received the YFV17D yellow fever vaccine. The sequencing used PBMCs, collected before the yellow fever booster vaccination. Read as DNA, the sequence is TGCAGCGCCGAAGGAGATTACGAGCAGTACTTC. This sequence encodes CSAEGDYEQYF.